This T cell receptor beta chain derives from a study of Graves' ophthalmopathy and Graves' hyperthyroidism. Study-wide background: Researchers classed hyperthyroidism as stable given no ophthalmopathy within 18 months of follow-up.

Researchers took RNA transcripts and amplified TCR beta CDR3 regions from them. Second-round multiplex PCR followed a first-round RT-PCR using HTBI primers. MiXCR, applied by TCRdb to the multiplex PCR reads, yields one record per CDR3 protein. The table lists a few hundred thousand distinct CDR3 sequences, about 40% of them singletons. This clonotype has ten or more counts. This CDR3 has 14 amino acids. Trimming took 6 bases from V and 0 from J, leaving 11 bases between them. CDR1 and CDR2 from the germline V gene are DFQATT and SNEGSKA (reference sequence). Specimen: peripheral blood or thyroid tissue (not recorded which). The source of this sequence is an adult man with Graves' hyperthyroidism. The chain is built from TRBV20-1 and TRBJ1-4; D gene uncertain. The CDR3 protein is CSAPSLSTNEKLFF. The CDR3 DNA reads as TGCAGTGCCCCTAGCCTCTCAACTAATGAAAAACTGTTTTTT.